The 20 T cell receptor beta chains reported below all come from one sample, sequenced in a study of lymphopenia after photon versus proton radiotherapy. The method was immunoSEQ multiplex PCR; TCRdb's version includes in-frame clones alone and lacks a portion of them. This table holds more than 60,000 clones, approximately 84% found once. Sequenced material: peripheral blood, taken from a patient treated with photon-based radiotherapy. All receptors derive from a man in his forties with gastric cancer.

V is TRBV2 and J is TRBJ2-2; 8 bases line up with TRBD1. With 6 bases clipped from V and 3 bases from J, the junction kept 3 bases outside the gene matches. Germline V gives CDR1 SNHLY, CDR2 FYNNEI. The CDR3 length is 14 residues. DNA for the CDR3: TGTGCCAGCAGAGAGGACAGGGACACCGGGGAGCTGTTTTTT. It codes for CASREDRDTGELFF.

The V gene is TRBV6-5, the J gene TRBJ1-6; possibly TRBD1 for D (6 bases). There are 16 residues in the CDR3. Germline assignment: CDR1 MNHEY and CDR2 SVGAGI. V was pared by 4 bases and J by 6 bases, with 16 bases between. The CDR3: CASSWGQGSGNSPLHF. In nucleotides, the CDR3 is TGTGCCAGCAGTTGGGGTCAGGGGTCGGGTAATTCACCCCTCCACTTT.

This rearrangement joins TRBV7-3 to TRBJ2-2; the D gene is possibly TRBD2 (5 bases). The germline V gene encodes CDR1 SGHTA and CDR2 FQGTGA. The CDR3 length is 15 residues. The V end lost 4 bases, the J end lost 10 bases, and 19 bases lay between the germline ends. CDR3 bases: TGTGCCAGCAGCTCCAGCCCGCTAGCTACCTCGGAGCTGTTTTTT. Its translation: CASSSSPLATSELFF.

The chain links TRBV5-6 to TRBJ2-3; 14 bases are shared with TRBD2. Trimming cost V 4 bases and J 8 bases; bases outside gene matches: 6. The CDR3 sequence is 15 residues long. Germline lookup yields CDR1 SGHDT and CDR2 YYEEEE. The CDR3 protein is CASSLEGTSGGTQYF. CDR3 in DNA: TGTGCCAGCAGCCTCGAAGGGACTAGCGGGGGTACGCAGTATTTT.

This chain uses TRBV7-2 with TRBJ1-4; TRBD1 is a possible D gene (6 bases). The CDR3 extends over 14 amino acids. Germline loops: CDR1 SGHTA, CDR2 FQGNSA. V shed 5 bases and J shed 7 bases, with 14 bases lying between them. Here the CDR3 reads CASSPWGGGEKLFF. The CDR3 bases are TGTGCCAGCAGCCCGTGGGGGGGCGGTGAAAAACTGTTTTTT.

V gene TRBV27 combines with J gene TRBJ2-3, with TRBD2 matching over 12 bases. The trim removed 4 bases at V and 4 bases at J, leaving 6 bases unmatched. Germline CDR1 MNHEY, CDR2 SMNVEV (reference sequence). The CDR3 consists of 16 residues. The CDR3: CASSSSGGVIADTQYF. CDR3 bases: TGTGCCAGCAGTTCTAGCGGGGGGGTAATCGCAGATACGCAGTATTTT.

The chain employs TRBV14 and TRBJ1-4; unclear D gene. CDR1 SGHDN and CDR2 FVKESK come from the germline V gene. With 1 base removed from V and 8 bases from J, the gap between germline ends came to 11 bases. There are 14 residues in the CDR3. The CDR3 DNA reads as TGTGCCAGCAGCCAAGCCGGGGTCAGGGAAAAACTGTTTTTT. It yields the protein CASSQAGVREKLFF.

This chain links TRBV30 with TRBJ1-2, with 7 bases aligning to TRBD1. The germline gives CDR1 GTSNPN, CDR2 SVGIG (reference sequence). The CDR3 totals 14 residues. Unmatched junction bases numbered 13, after V lost 4 bases and J lost 8 bases. The DNA for the CDR3 is TGTGCCTGGACCCCCCCGGACAGGACCGACGGCTACACCTTC. Protein sequence: CAWTPPDRTDGYTF.

The chain carries TRBV4-2 and TRBJ2-7; either TRBD1 or TRBD2 may fit D (5 bases each). The CDR3 is 16 amino acids. Germline V gives CDR1 LGHNA, CDR2 YNFKEQ. The germline V and J ends were trimmed by 0 bases and 6 bases, with 18 bases remaining between them. The CDR3 loop is CASSQDGARAEGEQYF. CDR3 DNA sequence: TGTGCCAGCAGCCAAGACGGGGCCAGGGCAGAGGGCGAGCAGTACTTC.

CDR3 amino acids: CASSPTGGSGYGYTF. The CDR3 DNA follows: TGTGCCAGCAGCCCTACAGGGGGGAGCGGCTATGGCTACACCTTC. The chain combines TRBV5-4 with TRBJ1-2, with 8 nucleotides matching TRBD1. CDR1 SGHNT and CDR2 YYREEE come from the germline V gene (reference sequence). The junction had 9 bases not matched to a gene; V was cut back by 4 bases and J by 4 bases. The CDR3 consists of 15 residues.

In regard to this clone: At one end, the junction sequence differs from germline, possibly due to a read error. This chain links TRBV4-1 with TRBJ1-4, with D unresolved. Germline V gene sequence: CDR1 MGHRA, CDR2 YSYEKL. This CDR3 is built from 13 residues. The DNA for the CDR3 is TGCGCCAGCAGCCAAGCGAGTGCTGGTGGGGTGCTTTTT. It codes for CASSQASAGGVLF.

This chain uses TRBV10-3 with TRBJ1-2; possible D gene TRBD1, 5 bases. The germline CDR1 and CDR2 sequences are ENHRY and SYGVKD. The V end lost 5 bases, the J end lost 4 bases, and 17 bases lay between the germline ends. CDR3 size: 15 residues. The CDR3 spells CAISLDEGLGYGYTF. For the CDR3, the DNA is TGTGCCATCAGTTTGGATGAGGGGTTGGGCTATGGCTACACCTTC.

The chain uses TRBV4-2 and TRBJ2-1; TRBD2 aligns across 8 bases. This CDR3 spans 19 amino acids. Per the germline V gene, CDR1 is LGHNA and CDR2 is YNFKEQ. The trim removed 1 base at V and 1 base at J, leaving 12 bases unmatched. CDR3 nucleotide sequence: TGTGCCAGCAGCCAAGTGCCCAGCGGGGGAGATCCTTCCTACAATGAGCAGTTCTTC. Translation: CASSQVPSGGDPSYNEQFF.

The chain recombines TRBV9 with TRBJ2-1; TRBD2 matches 10 bases. CDR1 SGDLS and CDR2 YYNGEE come from the germline V gene. CDR3 length: 15 residues. V was clipped by 3 bases and J by 12 bases; unmatched bases: 12. CDR3: CASSEGWLAGDLQFF. The CDR3 DNA reads TGTGCCAGCAGCGAGGGGTGGCTAGCGGGAGACTTGCAGTTCTTC.

The chain combines TRBV9 with TRBJ1-1; D gene uncertain. The V gene's germline CDR1 is SGDLS and CDR2 YYNGEE. Trimming left V 0 bases short and J 1 base short, with 10 bases between. The CDR3 length is 15 residues. The CDR3 reads CASSVDPGWNTEAFF. CDR3 nucleotides: TGTGCCAGCAGCGTAGATCCGGGATGGAACACTGAAGCTTTCTTT.

The genes are TRBV27 and TRBJ1-6; 7 bases are shared with TRBD1. The CDR3 is 15 residues long. CDR1 and CDR2 from the germline V gene are MNHEY and SMNVEV (reference sequence). V trimming: 2 bases; J trimming: 7 bases; junction bases outside the gene matches: 5. Here the CDR3 reads CASSLTVQGNSPLHF. In DNA form, the CDR3 reads TGTGCCAGCAGTTTAACAGTACAGGGGAATTCACCCCTCCACTTT.

The sample holds a few counts of this clone. The chain recombines TRBV12-5 with TRBJ2-5; 7 bases align to TRBD1. The trim removed 5 bases at V and 4 bases at J, leaving 10 bases unmatched. CDR3 size: 15 residues. Germline CDR1 LGHNT, CDR2 FRNRAP. CDR3 in amino acids: CASGPGQVLGETQYF. The CDR3, as DNA: TGTGCTAGTGGTCCCGGACAGGTATTAGGAGAGACCCAGTACTTC.

In its sample, this clone was seen a few times. The chain recombines TRBV5-5 with TRBJ2-7, with D maybe TRBD1 (5 bases). Trimming removed 0 bases at V and 2 bases at J, with 9 bases between. Germline lookup yields CDR1 SGHKS and CDR2 YYEKEE (reference sequence). CDR3 length: 14 amino acids. Here the CDR3 DNA reads TGTGCCAGCAGCTTGGTAGGGGATGCCTACGAGCAGTACTTC. Its translation is CASSLVGDAYEQYF.

Here the CDR3 reads CASSFSGGGTGTDTQYF. The CDR3 DNA reads as TGTGCCAGCAGCTTTAGCGGGGGGGGCACGGGCACAGATACGCAGTATTTT. The chain joins TRBV7-2 to TRBJ2-3, with 11 positions matching TRBD2. The CDR3 is made up of 17 amino acids. CDR1 and CDR2 from the germline V gene are SGHTA and FQGNSA. Trimming took 3 bases from V and 1 from J; bases not matched to a gene: 6.

This chain uses TRBV6-5 with TRBJ2-7; D gene uncertain. The germline V gene encodes CDR1 MNHEY and CDR2 SVGAGI. Trimming took 8 bases from V and 3 from J, leaving 8 bases between them. This CDR3 has 11 residues. The CDR3 nucleotides are TGTGCCAGCGGGCCGAACTACGAGCAGTACTTC. Encoded protein: CASGPNYEQYF.